This TCR beta chain is from a study of T cell changes during pregnancy in multiple sclerosis. The length of the CDR3 is 16 residues. In germline, CDR1 is LGHNA, CDR2 YSLEER. V dropped 0 bases and J dropped 5; count of bases not matched to a gene: 8. Measured with immunoSEQ multiplex PCR; TCRdb has only the in-frame clones, and not every one. This table holds around 15,000 clones, over 90% found once. The clonotype was recovered from a female donor in good health, enrolled as a control in a pregnancy study. This chain connects TRBV4-3 to TRBJ2-7; 9 bases map to TRBD2. Sequenced here: peripheral blood, sampled in the second trimester of pregnancy. The CDR3 DNA follows: TGCGCCAGCAGCCAAGAGATAGAGCGGGGGGCAGACGAGCAGTACTTC. It specifies CASSQEIERGADEQYF.